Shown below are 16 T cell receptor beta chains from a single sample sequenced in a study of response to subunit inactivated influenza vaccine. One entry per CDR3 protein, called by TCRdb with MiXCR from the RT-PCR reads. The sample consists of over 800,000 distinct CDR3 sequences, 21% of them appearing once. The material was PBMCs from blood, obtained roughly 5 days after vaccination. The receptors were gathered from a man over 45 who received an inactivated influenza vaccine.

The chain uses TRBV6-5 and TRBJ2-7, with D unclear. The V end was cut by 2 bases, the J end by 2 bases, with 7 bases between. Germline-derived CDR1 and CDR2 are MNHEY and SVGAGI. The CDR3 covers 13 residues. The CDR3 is CASSYAVTYEQYF. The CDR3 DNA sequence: TGTGCCAGCAGTTACGCTGTCACCTACGAGCAGTACTTC.

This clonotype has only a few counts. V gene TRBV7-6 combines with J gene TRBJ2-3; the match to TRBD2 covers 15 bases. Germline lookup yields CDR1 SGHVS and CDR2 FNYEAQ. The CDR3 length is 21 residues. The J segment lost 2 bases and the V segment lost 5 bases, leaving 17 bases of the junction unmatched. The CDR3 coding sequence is TGTGCCAGCAGCCTTAAACTAGGACTAGCGGGGGGGCTCCCCAACACAGATACGCAGTATTTT. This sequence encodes CASSLKLGLAGGLPNTDTQYF. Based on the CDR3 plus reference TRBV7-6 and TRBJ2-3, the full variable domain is GAGVSQSPRYKVTKRGQDVALRCDPISGHVSLYWYRQALGQGPEFLTYFNYEAQQDKSGLPNDRFSAERPEGSISTLTIQRTEQRDSAMYRCASSLKLGLAGGLPNTDTQYFGPGTRLTVL.

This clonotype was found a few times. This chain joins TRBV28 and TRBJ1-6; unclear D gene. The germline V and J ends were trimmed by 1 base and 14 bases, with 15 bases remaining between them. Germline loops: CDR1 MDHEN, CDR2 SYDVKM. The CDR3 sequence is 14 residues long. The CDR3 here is CASSLSVGPKSLHF. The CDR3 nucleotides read TGTGCCAGCAGTTTATCGGTGGGTCCGAAGTCCCTCCACTTT.

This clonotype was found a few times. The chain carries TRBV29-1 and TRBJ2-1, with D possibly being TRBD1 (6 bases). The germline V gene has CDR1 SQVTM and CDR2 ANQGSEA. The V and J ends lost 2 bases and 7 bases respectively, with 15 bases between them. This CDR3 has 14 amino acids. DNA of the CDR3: TGCAGCGTTGAAAGGCCAGGGGCACCGAATGAGCAGTTCTTC. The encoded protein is CSVERPGAPNEQFF.

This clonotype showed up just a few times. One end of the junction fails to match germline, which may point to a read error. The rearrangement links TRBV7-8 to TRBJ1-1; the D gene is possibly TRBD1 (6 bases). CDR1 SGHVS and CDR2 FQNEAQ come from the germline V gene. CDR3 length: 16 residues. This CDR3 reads CASRLASRGWNTEAFF. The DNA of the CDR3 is TGTGCCAGCAGATTAGCCTCCAGGGGTTGGAACACTGAAGCTTTCTTT.

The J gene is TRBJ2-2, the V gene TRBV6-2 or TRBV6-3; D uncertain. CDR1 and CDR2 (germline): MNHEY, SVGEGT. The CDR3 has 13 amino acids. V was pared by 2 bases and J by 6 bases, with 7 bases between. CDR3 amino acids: CASSYAVPGELFF. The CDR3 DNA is TGTGCCAGCAGTTACGCGGTCCCCGGGGAGCTGTTTTTT.

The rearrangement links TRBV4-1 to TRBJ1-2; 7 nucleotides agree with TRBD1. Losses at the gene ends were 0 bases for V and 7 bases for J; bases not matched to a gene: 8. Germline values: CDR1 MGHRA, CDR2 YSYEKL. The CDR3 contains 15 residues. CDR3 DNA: TGCGCCAGCAGCCAAGAACCGGGCCCAGGGGGTGGCTACACCTTC. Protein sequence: CASSQEPGPGGGYTF.

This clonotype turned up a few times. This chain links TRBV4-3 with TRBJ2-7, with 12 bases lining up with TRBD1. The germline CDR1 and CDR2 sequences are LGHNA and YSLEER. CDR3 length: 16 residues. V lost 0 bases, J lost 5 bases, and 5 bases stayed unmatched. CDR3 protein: CASSQDFGTGGHEQYF. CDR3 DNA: TGCGCCAGCAGCCAAGATTTCGGGACAGGGGGCCACGAGCAGTACTTC.

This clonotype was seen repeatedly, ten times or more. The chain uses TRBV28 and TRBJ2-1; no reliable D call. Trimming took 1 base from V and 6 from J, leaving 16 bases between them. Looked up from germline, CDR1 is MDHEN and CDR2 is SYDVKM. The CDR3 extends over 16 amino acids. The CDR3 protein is CASSLSYLSPPNEQFF. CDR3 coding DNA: TGTGCCAGCAGTTTATCCTACCTCTCCCCCCCCAATGAGCAGTTCTTC.

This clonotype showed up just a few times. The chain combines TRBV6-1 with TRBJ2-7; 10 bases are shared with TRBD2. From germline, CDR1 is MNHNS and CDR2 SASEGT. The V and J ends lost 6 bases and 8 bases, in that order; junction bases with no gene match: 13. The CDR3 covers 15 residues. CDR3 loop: CASSLSLAGAGKQYF. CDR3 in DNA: TGTGCCAGCAGCCTCTCTCTAGCGGGAGCTGGCAAGCAGTACTTC.

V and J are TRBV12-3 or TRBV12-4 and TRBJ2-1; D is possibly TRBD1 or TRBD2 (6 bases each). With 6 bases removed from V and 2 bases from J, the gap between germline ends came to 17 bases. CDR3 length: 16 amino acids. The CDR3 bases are TGTGCCAGCAGCCCCCGGGGGCAGGGGACCTACAATGAGCAGTTCTTC. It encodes CASSPRGQGTYNEQFF.

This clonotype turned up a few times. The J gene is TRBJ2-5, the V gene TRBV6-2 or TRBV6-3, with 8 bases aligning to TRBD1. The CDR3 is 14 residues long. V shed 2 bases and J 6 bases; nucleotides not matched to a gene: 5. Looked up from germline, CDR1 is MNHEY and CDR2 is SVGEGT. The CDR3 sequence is CASSYGQGGQTQYF. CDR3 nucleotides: TGTGCCAGCAGTTACGGACAGGGTGGACAGACCCAGTACTTC.

For the CDR3, the DNA is TGTGCCAGCAGCAAGCCCGGGACTAGCGGAGCTAGCTCCTACAATGAGCAGTTCTTC. This translates into CASSKPGTSGASSYNEQFF. This chain connects TRBV21-1 to TRBJ2-1; the D call TRBD2 from the table was never checked on the DNA. TRBV21-1 is deemed a pseudogene. This CDR3 contains 19 residues.

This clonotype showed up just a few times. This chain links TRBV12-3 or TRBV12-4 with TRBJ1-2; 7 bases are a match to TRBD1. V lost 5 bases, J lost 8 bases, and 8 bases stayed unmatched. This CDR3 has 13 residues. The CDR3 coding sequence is TGTGCCAGCAGTGCAGACAGGGTACACGGCTACACCTTC. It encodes CASSADRVHGYTF.

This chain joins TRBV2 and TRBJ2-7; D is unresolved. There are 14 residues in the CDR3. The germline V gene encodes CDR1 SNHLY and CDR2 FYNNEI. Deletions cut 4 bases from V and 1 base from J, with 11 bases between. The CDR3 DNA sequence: TGTGCCAGCAGTGGAAACGGGCTGTCCTACGAGCAGTACTTC. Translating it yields CASSGNGLSYEQYF. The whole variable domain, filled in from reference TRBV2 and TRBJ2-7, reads EPEVTQTPSHQVTQMGQEVILRCVPISNHLYFYWYRQILGQKVEFLVSFYNNEISEKSEIFDDQFSVERPDGSNFTLKIRSTKLEDSAMYFCASSGNGLSYEQYFGPGTRLTVT.

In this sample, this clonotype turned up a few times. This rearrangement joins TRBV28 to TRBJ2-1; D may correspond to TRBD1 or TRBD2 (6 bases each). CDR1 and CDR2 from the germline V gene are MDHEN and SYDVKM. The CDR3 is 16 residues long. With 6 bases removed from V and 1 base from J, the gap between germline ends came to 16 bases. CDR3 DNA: TGTGCCAGCAGCTCTTCGGGGGCGGGTTCCTACAATGAGCAGTTCTTC. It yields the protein CASSSSGAGSYNEQFF.